A selection of T cell receptor beta chains follows, all from one sample in a study of cytomegalovirus exposure and HLA in healthy donors. TCRdb keeps only in-frame clones here, not all; method: immunoSEQ multiplex PCR. The sample shows approximately 120,000 clones, around 75% of them seen only once. Sequencing was carried out using PBMCs. Every receptor here comes from a man aged 55 to 70 in good health and CMV-seropositive. The CDR3 runs from the conserved cysteine through the conserved F or W. The order of the fields is J gene, clone size, D gene, V gene, CDR3 DNA, CDR3 protein. A D gene is named only where the DNA matches it firmly. The size entry is marked missing in some rows and otherwise reads once, few, many or a size class.

j_call: TRBJ1-6
clone_size: NA
d_call: NA
v_call: TRBV4-2
cdr3_nt: TGTGCCAGCAGCCAAGGGTCGGCGATTCCTAGGTCACCCCTCCACTTT
cdr3_aa: CASSQGSAIPRSPLHF

j_call: TRBJ1-5
clone_size: NA
d_call: TRBD1
v_call: TRBV6-6
cdr3_nt: TGTGCCAGCATCAAGACAGGGGGCCAGAATCAGCCCCAGCATTTT
cdr3_aa: CASIKTGGQNQPQHF

j_call: TRBJ1-2
clone_size: NA
d_call: NA
v_call: TRBV30
cdr3_nt: TGTGCCTGGAGTACCAGGACGGGGGGTGGCTACACCTTC
cdr3_aa: CAWSTRTGGGYTF

j_call: TRBJ2-1
clone_size: few
d_call: TRBD1
v_call: TRBV7-6
cdr3_nt: TGTGCCAGCAGCTTATTTTCGGGACAGGGGGCTTTTGTGTATGAGCAGTTCTTC
cdr3_aa: CASSLFSGQGAFVYEQFF

j_call: TRBJ2-1
clone_size: NA
d_call: NA
v_call: TRBV7-6
cdr3_nt: TGTGCCAGCAGCTTAAGGCGGCTCTTGCTCTACAATGAGCAGTTCTTC
cdr3_aa: CASSLRRLLLYNEQFF

j_call: TRBJ2-7
clone_size: NA
d_call: TRBD2
v_call: TRBV7-9
cdr3_nt: TGTGCCAGCAGCCTCCAGCGGGGGTTCTACGAGCAGTACTTC
cdr3_aa: CASSLQRGFYEQYF

j_call: TRBJ2-1
clone_size: NA
d_call: TRBD2
v_call: TRBV6-4
cdr3_nt: TGTGCCAGCAGTGCAGCGGGGGGGACCTACAATGAGCAGTTCTTC
cdr3_aa: CASSAAGGTYNEQFF

j_call: TRBJ1-2
clone_size: NA
d_call: NA
v_call: TRBV7-8
cdr3_nt: TGTGCCAGCAGCGTAACTAACTATGGCTACACCTTC
cdr3_aa: CASSVTNYGYTF

j_call: TRBJ2-5
clone_size: few
d_call: TRBD1
v_call: TRBV29-1
cdr3_nt: TGCAGCGGTGGGGGTGGGACAGGGGGGGAAGAGACCCAGTACTTC
cdr3_aa: CSGGGGTGGEETQYF

j_call: TRBJ2-5
clone_size: NA
d_call: TRBD2
v_call: TRBV29-1
cdr3_nt: TGCAGCGTTGTTATTGCGGGGGGAGCAGAGACCCAGTACTTC
cdr3_aa: CSVVIAGGAETQYF

j_call: TRBJ2-7
clone_size: NA
d_call: TRBD2
v_call: TRBV7-2
cdr3_nt: TGTGCCAGCAGCCCCCAGCGGGGGGTCCCCTACGAGCAGTACTTC
cdr3_aa: CASSPQRGVPYEQYF

j_call: TRBJ2-5
clone_size: NA
d_call: TRBD2
v_call: TRBV7-8
cdr3_nt: TGTGCCAGCAGCCCCCGGGGTAGCGGGATCACCAGAGGCCAGTACTTC
cdr3_aa: CASSPRGSGITRGQYF

j_call: TRBJ1-5
clone_size: NA
d_call: NA
v_call: TRBV5-1
cdr3_nt: TGCGCCAGCAGCTGGGAAGGGGGACGCAATCAGCCCCAGCATTTT
cdr3_aa: CASSWEGGRNQPQHF

j_call: TRBJ1-6
clone_size: NA
d_call: NA
v_call: TRBV19
cdr3_nt: TGTGCCAGTAGTATCGGTGCGGGGGAAGGATATTCACCCCTCCACTTT
cdr3_aa: CASSIGAGEGYSPLHF

j_call: TRBJ2-1
clone_size: NA
d_call: NA
v_call: TRBV9
cdr3_nt: TGTGCCAGCAGCTCGCCTTTTACAGGGCCTCTAGTCAATGAGCAGTTCTTC
cdr3_aa: CASSSPFTGPLVNEQFF

j_call: TRBJ1-1
clone_size: few
d_call: NA
v_call: TRBV5-6
cdr3_nt: TGTGCCAGCAGCCGAGGGATGAACACTGAAGCTTTCTTT
cdr3_aa: CASSRGMNTEAFF

j_call: TRBJ2-7
clone_size: once
d_call: TRBD1
v_call: TRBV27
cdr3_nt: TGTGCCAGCAGTTTGGGACAGGGGGGCTACGAGCAGTACTTC
cdr3_aa: CASSLGQGGYEQYF

j_call: TRBJ1-2
clone_size: once
d_call: NA
v_call: TRBV28
cdr3_nt: TGTGCCAGCAGTTTGGGCAGAAACTATGGCTACACCTTC
cdr3_aa: CASSLGRNYGYTF

j_call: TRBJ1-6
clone_size: NA
d_call: TRBD1
v_call: TRBV28
cdr3_nt: TGTGCCAGCAGCGAGGACAGGGATTCACCCCTCCACTTT
cdr3_aa: CASSEDRDSPLHF

j_call: TRBJ2-2
clone_size: NA
d_call: NA
v_call: TRBV27
cdr3_nt: TGTGCCAGCAGTAAAAGGGCCCGGGAGACCGGGGAGCTGTTTTTT
cdr3_aa: CASSKRARETGELFF

j_call: TRBJ2-2
clone_size: NA
d_call: NA
v_call: TRBV7-6
cdr3_nt: TGTGCCAGCAGCCAACAGTCCCAGAGGGTTGTTATCGGGGAGCTGTTTTTT
cdr3_aa: CASSQQSQRVVIGELFF

j_call: TRBJ2-7
clone_size: NA
d_call: TRBD2
v_call: TRBV6-1
cdr3_nt: TGTGCCAGCAGTGAAGTCGGACTAGTCGGCGAGCAGTACTTC
cdr3_aa: CASSEVGLVGEQYF

j_call: TRBJ1-5
clone_size: NA
d_call: TRBD1
v_call: TRBV28
cdr3_nt: TGTGCCAGCAGTTCACCCGGGACAGGGTACAATCAGCCCCAGCATTTT
cdr3_aa: CASSSPGTGYNQPQHF

j_call: TRBJ2-7
clone_size: NA
d_call: TRBD2
v_call: TRBV7-9
cdr3_nt: TGTGCCAGCAGCTTCCGGGGGGGTAACTCCTACGAGCAGTACTTC
cdr3_aa: CASSFRGGNSYEQYF

j_call: TRBJ1-5
clone_size: NA
d_call: TRBD1
v_call: TRBV6-5
cdr3_nt: TGTGCCAGCAGTTACCGACAGGGACCCCAGCATTTT
cdr3_aa: CASSYRQGPQHF

j_call: TRBJ2-7
clone_size: NA
d_call: NA
v_call: TRBV2
cdr3_nt: TGTGCCAGCAGTCCCCAGGGCTACGAGCAGTACTTC
cdr3_aa: CASSPQGYEQYF

j_call: TRBJ2-5
clone_size: few
d_call: NA
v_call: TRBV18
cdr3_nt: TGTGCCAGCTCTCCCCTACAGATCGCGCAACAAGAGACCCAGTACTTC
cdr3_aa: CASSPLQIAQQETQYF

j_call: TRBJ2-6
clone_size: NA
d_call: NA
v_call: TRBV4-2
cdr3_nt: TGTGCCAACAGCCAGGAGAGACAGTCCGGGGCCAACGTCCTGACTTTC
cdr3_aa: CANSQERQSGANVLTF

j_call: TRBJ2-1
clone_size: NA
d_call: TRBD2
v_call: TRBV15
cdr3_nt: TGTGCCACCAGCAGAGGGTTAGCGGGGGTCTACAATGAGCAGTTCTTC
cdr3_aa: CATSRGLAGVYNEQFF

j_call: TRBJ1-2
clone_size: NA
d_call: TRBD1
v_call: TRBV5-1
cdr3_nt: TGCGCCAGCAGCACCACAGGGGGCGCCTATGGCTACACCTTC
cdr3_aa: CASSTTGGAYGYTF

j_call: TRBJ2-7
clone_size: few
d_call: TRBD1
v_call: TRBV6-5
cdr3_nt: TGTGCCAGTCTTACACCGGGACAGGGGTTCTACGAGCAGTACTTC
cdr3_aa: CASLTPGQGFYEQYF

j_call: TRBJ2-5
clone_size: NA
d_call: TRBD1
v_call: TRBV2
cdr3_nt: TGTGCCAGCAGTACCCCGGCAGGGGGCAGTTGGGAGACCCAGTACTTC
cdr3_aa: CASSTPAGGSWETQYF

j_call: TRBJ2-7
clone_size: NA
d_call: TRBD2
v_call: TRBV7-2
cdr3_nt: TGTGCCAGCAGCTTAGGCGGGGGACTGTACTACGAGCAGTACTTC
cdr3_aa: CASSLGGGLYYEQYF

j_call: TRBJ2-5
clone_size: NA
d_call: TRBD2
v_call: TRBV7-2
cdr3_nt: TGTGCCAGCAGCTCACTAGCGATGACCCAGTACTTC
cdr3_aa: CASSSLAMTQYF

j_call: TRBJ1-1
clone_size: NA
d_call: NA
v_call: TRBV19
cdr3_nt: TGTGCCAGTAGTATCACAGGGTTGATGAACACTGAAGCTTTCTTT
cdr3_aa: CASSITGLMNTEAFF

j_call: TRBJ1-2
clone_size: NA
d_call: NA
v_call: TRBV30
cdr3_nt: TGTGCCTGGAGAGGGGCTAACTATGGCTACACCTTC
cdr3_aa: CAWRGANYGYTF

j_call: TRBJ2-7
clone_size: once
d_call: TRBD2
v_call: TRBV5-4
cdr3_nt: TGTGCCAGCAGCGCAACACCCGGGACTAGCGGCGAGCAGTACTTC
cdr3_aa: CASSATPGTSGEQYF

j_call: TRBJ1-2
clone_size: NA
d_call: TRBD1
v_call: TRBV9
cdr3_nt: TGTGCCAGCAGCCGGGACAGGGTCTATGGCTACACCTTC
cdr3_aa: CASSRDRVYGYTF

j_call: TRBJ1-6
clone_size: few
d_call: NA
v_call: TRBV18
cdr3_nt: TGTGCCAGCTCGGGGGGAGGGGCGAGTAATTCACCCCTCCACTTT
cdr3_aa: CASSGGGASNSPLHF

j_call: TRBJ2-3
clone_size: NA
d_call: NA
v_call: TRBV7-2
cdr3_nt: TGTGCCAGCAGCTATCGGGGCACAGATACGCAGTATTTT
cdr3_aa: CASSYRGTDTQYF

j_call: TRBJ1-6
clone_size: few
d_call: NA
v_call: TRBV11-2
cdr3_nt: TGTGCCAGCAGCTTAGTACAGGGTTATAATTCACCCCTCCACTTT
cdr3_aa: CASSLVQGYNSPLHF

j_call: TRBJ2-3
clone_size: NA
d_call: NA
v_call: TRBV6-5
cdr3_nt: TGTGCCAGCAGTAGGGGGAGCACAGATACGCAGTATTTT
cdr3_aa: CASSRGSTDTQYF

j_call: TRBJ2-2
clone_size: few
d_call: NA
v_call: TRBV9
cdr3_nt: TGTGCCAGCAGCCCAGGGACTTACACCGGGGAGCTGTTTTTT
cdr3_aa: CASSPGTYTGELFF

j_call: TRBJ2-1
clone_size: NA
d_call: TRBD1
v_call: TRBV15
cdr3_nt: TGTGCCACCAGCAGAGGGGTGGGGGTCGACAGGGGAAATTATGAGCAGTTCTTC
cdr3_aa: CATSRGVGVDRGNYEQFF

j_call: TRBJ2-7
clone_size: NA
d_call: TRBD1
v_call: TRBV6-1
cdr3_nt: TGTGCCAGCAGGGGACAGGGAAAGTTCGAGCAGTACTTC
cdr3_aa: CASRGQGKFEQYF

j_call: TRBJ2-3
clone_size: few
d_call: NA
v_call: TRBV5-1
cdr3_nt: TGCGCCAGCAGCCTCAGACAGACACTGCCGACAGATACGCAGTATTTT
cdr3_aa: CASSLRQTLPTDTQYF

j_call: TRBJ1-5
clone_size: NA
d_call: NA
v_call: TRBV15
cdr3_nt: TGTGCCACCAGCAGTATGACAGGCGTGGGGGGGTCCCAGCATTTT
cdr3_aa: CATSSMTGVGGSQHF

j_call: TRBJ2-7
clone_size: NA
d_call: NA
v_call: TRBV2
cdr3_nt: TGTGCCAGCAGCAGGGACATCCAAACCTACGAGCAGTACTTC
cdr3_aa: CASSRDIQTYEQYF

j_call: TRBJ2-7
clone_size: NA
d_call: TRBD1
v_call: TRBV6-5
cdr3_nt: TGTGCCAGCACCAGAGGGGGCCACGAGCAGTACTTC
cdr3_aa: CASTRGGHEQYF

j_call: TRBJ1-5
clone_size: NA
d_call: TRBD1
v_call: TRBV28
cdr3_nt: TGTGCCAGCAGGAGGACAGGAGGGAGCAATCAGCCCCAGCATTTT
cdr3_aa: CASRRTGGSNQPQHF

j_call: TRBJ1-4
clone_size: NA
d_call: NA
v_call: TRBV5-5
cdr3_nt: TGTGCCAGCAGCTTGGAGGGCACTGGAGGAGAAAAACTGTTTTTT
cdr3_aa: CASSLEGTGGEKLFF

j_call: TRBJ2-7
clone_size: NA
d_call: TRBD2
v_call: TRBV19
cdr3_nt: TGTGCCAGTAGTGCGGAACTAGCGGGGGGCCCATACGAGCAGTACTTC
cdr3_aa: CASSAELAGGPYEQYF

j_call: TRBJ2-7
clone_size: NA
d_call: NA
v_call: TRBV19
cdr3_nt: TGTGCCAGTAGTCTCACTTCTCGGGATCCCTACGAGCAGTACTTC
cdr3_aa: CASSLTSRDPYEQYF

j_call: TRBJ2-7
clone_size: NA
d_call: TRBD1
v_call: TRBV5-1
cdr3_nt: TGCGCCAGCCTCCGGGACAGTGGGGCCTACGAGCAGTACTTC
cdr3_aa: CASLRDSGAYEQYF